Each of the 27 T cell receptor beta chains below was sequenced from the same sample in a study of control samples from healthy donors and cancer patients (TCRdb year 2020). Libraries were made using the immunoSEQ multiplex PCR assay. TCRdb stores this immuneACCESS table with in-frame sequences only. Part of the clones is absent; in the studies checked, under half of the shortfall reflects unresolved V genes, and no reason is known for the rest. This sample lists roughly 130,000 clones; around 93% were detected once. Of the sample, just over 8.5% is held by the ten largest clones. Sequencing was carried out using blood. Receptors originate from a man aged 18 to 29 in good health.

The chain combines TRBV10-3 with TRBJ1-6; 7 positions agree with TRBD1. The CDR3 loop spans 13 amino acids. V shed 11 bases and J 6 bases; nucleotides not matched to a gene: 7. CDR1 is ENHRY and CDR2 is SYGVKD in the germline V gene. CDR3 protein: CARRGQLNSPLHF. In nucleotides, the CDR3 is TGTGCCCGCCGGGGACAGCTTAATTCACCCCTCCACTTT.

The chain combines TRBV6-5 with TRBJ2-7; 10 bases are a match to TRBD1. The germline gives CDR1 MNHEY, CDR2 SVGAGI. After removal of 6 bases from V and 3 bases from J, the junction contained 8 bases not matched to a gene. The CDR3 spans 15 residues. The CDR3 reads CASRDETGGYYEQYF. The CDR3 coding sequence is TGTGCCAGCAGGGACGAGACAGGGGGCTACTACGAGCAGTACTTC.

J is TRBJ1-4 and V is TRBV6-5; no clear D gene. The V gene's germline CDR1 is MNHEY and CDR2 SVGAGI. Trimming cost V 6 bases and J 0 bases, with 8 bases left between them. The CDR3 extends over 14 amino acids. This CDR3 is CASRGRATNEKLFF. In nucleotides, the CDR3 is TGTGCCAGCAGGGGAAGGGCAACTAATGAAAAACTGTTTTTT.

The V call is TRBV7-9, the J call TRBJ1-4; D might be TRBD1 (6 bases). CDR3 length: 15 amino acids. CDR1 SEHNR and CDR2 FQNEAQ come from the germline V gene (reference sequence). V dropped 2 bases and J dropped 6 bases, with 13 bases sitting between them. Here the CDR3 reads CASSLRGARDEKLFF. The DNA of the CDR3 is TGTGCCAGCAGCTTACGGGGGGCAAGGGATGAAAAACTGTTTTTT.

The chain uses TRBV10-3 and TRBJ1-3, with unresolved D. Per germline, CDR1 ENHRY and CDR2 SYGVKD. This CDR3 region has 17 residues. Trimming took off 2 bases at V and 0 bases at J, with 14 bases between the two ends. The CDR3 loop reads CAISEGFERSSGNTIYF. The CDR3 nucleotides are TGTGCCATCAGTGAGGGGTTCGAGAGAAGCTCTGGAAACACCATATATTTT.

The V call is TRBV29-1, the J call TRBJ1-1; D gene uncertain. This CDR3 is 11 amino acids long. V lost 3 bases and J 1 base, leaving 3 bases between the germline ends. CDR1 and CDR2 from the germline V gene are SQVTM and ANQGSEA. The DNA for the CDR3 is TGCAGCGTTGATAGGAACACTGAAGCTTTCTTT. This encodes CSVDRNTEAFF.

The rearrangement uses TRBV30 and TRBJ1-5; D uncertain. Germline CDR1 GTSNPN, CDR2 SVGIG (reference sequence). V was trimmed by 2 bases and J by 4 bases, leaving 9 bases between them. The length of the CDR3 is 13 residues. CDR3 coding DNA: TGTGCCTGGAGTTTGGGCACGAATCAGCCCCAGCATTTT. Residues: CAWSLGTNQPQHF.

The chain employs TRBV27 and TRBJ2-2; D possibly uses TRBD1 or TRBD2 (6 bases each). The CDR3 has 16 residues. Per the germline V gene, CDR1 is MNHEY and CDR2 is SMNVEV (reference sequence). V lost 7 bases and J lost 4, with 19 bases in between. The CDR3 reads CASTLWAGEATGELFF. The CDR3 coding sequence is TGTGCCAGCACCCTCTGGGCAGGGGAGGCCACCGGGGAGCTGTTTTTT.

The chain couples TRBV15 to TRBJ2-4; 9 nucleotides align to TRBD1. With 5 bases clipped from V and 1 base from J, the junction kept 6 bases outside the gene matches. CDR1 and CDR2 (germline): LNHNV, YYDKDF (reference sequence). The CDR3 has 16 amino acids. This chain's CDR3 is CATSGGDRAAKNIQYF. The CDR3 coding sequence is TGTGCCACCAGCGGGGGGGACAGGGCGGCCAAAAACATTCAGTACTTC.

The rearrangement joins TRBV5-1 to TRBJ2-3, with D perhaps matching TRBD1 (5 bases). Per germline, CDR1 SGHRS and CDR2 YFSETQ. The CDR3 has 16 amino acids. Trimming took off 0 bases at V and 2 bases at J, with 13 bases between the two ends. CDR3 nucleotide sequence: TGCGCCAGCAGCTTGGCGGACAACCGATACACAGATACGCAGTATTTT. Its protein is CASSLADNRYTDTQYF.

Only one count was recorded for this clone. The chain carries TRBV15 and TRBJ2-7; D could derive from TRBD1 or TRBD2 (5 bases each). V lost 2 bases, J lost 5 bases, and 16 bases lay in between. Germline V CDR1 and CDR2: LNHNV, YYDKDF (reference sequence). The CDR3 loop spans 15 amino acids. CDR3 in DNA: TGTGCCACCAGCAGACTGACGGGGCTATCCCACGAGCAGTACTTC. As protein: CATSRLTGLSHEQYF.

J is TRBJ2-2 and V is TRBV5-1; 8 bases align to TRBD1. Germline V CDR1 and CDR2: SGHRS, YFSETQ. The junction had 2 bases not matched to a gene; V was cut back by 4 bases and J by 6 bases. The CDR3 totals 13 residues. The CDR3 region is CASSNRGSGELFF. The CDR3 DNA is TGCGCCAGCAGCAACAGGGGGTCCGGGGAGCTGTTTTTT.

The chain has TRBV5-8 and TRBJ1-1, with D tentatively TRBD1 (6 bases). The CDR3 is 15 residues long. V was shortened by 3 bases and J by 0 bases, with 12 bases between the two germline ends. Germline V CDR1 and CDR2: SGHTS, YDEGEE. CDR3 sequence reads: CASSSGQHMNTEAFF. The CDR3 DNA follows: TGTGCCAGCAGCTCGGGACAACACATGAACACTGAAGCTTTCTTT.

The chain combines TRBV6-4 with TRBJ1-1, with TRBD1 identical over 7 bases. The CDR3 loop spans 14 amino acids. Per the germline V gene, CDR1 is MRHNA and CDR2 is SNTAGT. Trimming at V came to 7 bases and at J to 5 bases, leaving 10 bases not matched to a gene. This CDR3 is CASTTSGGCTEAFF. For the CDR3, the DNA is TGTGCCAGCACCACCTCAGGGGGGTGTACTGAAGCTTTCTTT.

This chain links TRBV2 with TRBJ2-5; either TRBD1 or TRBD2 may supply D (5 bases each). The V gene's germline CDR1 is SNHLY and CDR2 FYNNEI. V lost 7 bases to trimming and J lost 4 bases, with 13 bases between them. The CDR3 runs 13 residues. CDR3 sequence (DNA): TGTGCCAGCACCGTGACAGAGGGAGAGACCCAGTACTTC. Its protein product is CASTVTEGETQYF.

This rearrangement joins TRBV6-5 to TRBJ1-2; 9 bases fit TRBD1. Germline CDR1 is MNHEY and CDR2 is SVGAGI. After removal of 6 bases from V and 5 bases from J, the junction contained 1 base not matched to a gene. The CDR3 length is 12 residues. The DNA of the CDR3 is TGTGCCAGCAGCGGGACAGGGTATGGCTACACCTTC. Its protein is CASSGTGYGYTF.

The chain couples TRBV7-2 to TRBJ2-7; D is ambiguous. The germline V gene has CDR1 SGHTA and CDR2 FQGNSA. The V end was cut by 5 bases, the J end by 6 bases, with 11 bases between. This CDR3 spans 12 amino acids. The CDR3 nucleotides are TGTGCCAGCAGCCACCCCCCGGGCGAGCAGTACTTC. Translation: CASSHPPGEQYF.

V and J are TRBV19 and TRBJ2-5, with a weak D call TRBD2 (6 bases). The CDR3 sequence is 13 residues long. In germline, CDR1 is LNHDA, CDR2 SQIVND (reference sequence). Trimming shortened V by 3 bases and J by 5 bases, and 10 bases separated the two germline ends. CDR3 loop: CASSMGLLETQYF. CDR3 sequence (DNA): TGTGCCAGTAGTATGGGACTCTTGGAGACCCAGTACTTC.

The V and J genes are TRBV7-2 and TRBJ1-1; 7 nucleotides align to TRBD1. CDR1 SGHTA and CDR2 FQGNSA come from the germline V gene. The CDR3 is 13 residues long. The V and J ends lost 3 bases and 4 bases, in that order; junction bases with no gene match: 2. The CDR3 DNA reads as TGTGCCAGCAGCTTGGACAGGAGCACTGAAGCTTTCTTT. Translated: CASSLDRSTEAFF.

This chain links TRBV6-5 with TRBJ2-7; D is tentatively TRBD1 or TRBD2 (5 bases each). V gave up 8 bases and J gave up 1 base, with 18 bases separating them. The CDR3 contains 15 residues. The germline gives CDR1 MNHEY, CDR2 SVGAGI. CDR3 nucleotides: TGTGCCAGCTCCTTCGGGACGAGTAGGTCCTACGAGCAGTACTTC. Translated: CASSFGTSRSYEQYF.

The chain combines TRBV18 with TRBJ1-2, with D perhaps matching TRBD1 (6 bases). The CDR3 extends over 16 amino acids. Trimming removed 5 bases from V and 3 bases from J, with 19 bases in between. From germline, CDR1 is KGHSH and CDR2 LQKENI. The CDR3 bases are TGTGCCAGCTCAGCTTGGACAGAAACTAAGGACTATGGCTACACCTTC. Its protein is CASSAWTETKDYGYTF. Filled out from reference TRBV18 and TRBJ1-2, the complete variable domain reads NAGVMQNPRHLVRRRGQEARLRCSPMKGHSHVYWYRQLPEEGLKFMVYLQKENIIDESGMPKERFSAEFPKEGPSILRIQQVVRGDSAAYFCASSAWTETKDYGYTFGSGTRLTVV.

This sequence joins TRBV7-9 and TRBJ2-1; 9 positions agree with TRBD1. This CDR3 has 15 residues. V shed 1 base, J shed 2 bases, and the junction held 0 bases outside the gene matches. CDR1 and CDR2 (germline): SEHNR, FQNEAQ (reference sequence). CDR3: CASSLGQGAYNEQFF. The CDR3 region has the DNA TGTGCCAGCAGCTTAGGACAGGGGGCCTACAATGAGCAGTTCTTC.

This clone came up once. The J gene is TRBJ1-1, the V gene TRBV20-1; D unresolved. Looked up from germline, CDR1 is DFQATT and CDR2 is SNEGSKA (reference sequence). V lost 3 bases and J 4 bases, leaving 6 bases between the germline ends. The CDR3 is made up of 11 amino acids. The CDR3 reads CSARSVTEAFF. In DNA, the CDR3 is TGCAGTGCTAGGAGCGTCACTGAAGCTTTCTTT.

The chain carries TRBV7-3 and TRBJ2-3; D is possibly TRBD2 (7 bases). Germline values: CDR1 SGHTA, CDR2 FQGTGA. The CDR3 is 16 residues long. The V and J ends lost 4 bases and 4 bases respectively, with 18 bases between them. Here the CDR3 DNA reads TGTGCCAGCAGCTCTGGAACGGGCGGGGGCCCAGATACGCAGTATTTT. Translating it yields CASSSGTGGGPDTQYF.

CDR3 sequence: CASIGGRDGYTF. CDR3 nucleotides: TGTGCCAGCATTGGGGGGCGCGATGGCTACACCTTC. This chain links TRBV2 with TRBJ1-2, with D possibly matching TRBD1 (6 bases). Trimming cost V 7 bases and J 6 bases, with 12 bases left between them. The length of the CDR3 is 12 residues. Germline V gene sequence: CDR1 SNHLY, CDR2 FYNNEI.

This clone appeared a single time. The chain recombines TRBV2 with TRBJ2-5, with a tentative D call TRBD1 (5 bases). V dropped 2 bases and J dropped 3 bases, with 10 bases sitting between them. This CDR3 is 14 amino acids long. The germline V gene encodes CDR1 SNHLY and CDR2 FYNNEI. CDR3 in amino acids: CASSEPPGKETQYF. CDR3 coding DNA: TGTGCCAGCAGTGAACCACCAGGGAAAGAGACCCAGTACTTC.

This chain connects TRBV6-6 to TRBJ1-2, with D possibly TRBD1 on 6 matching bases. The V end was cut by 6 bases, the J end by 7 bases, with 15 bases between. Germline V gene lookup returns CDR1 MNHNY and CDR2 SVGAGI (reference sequence). The CDR3 spans 13 residues. CDR3 DNA: TGTGCCAGCAGCCCCAAACAGGGAACTGGCTACACCTTC. It is translated as CASSPKQGTGYTF.